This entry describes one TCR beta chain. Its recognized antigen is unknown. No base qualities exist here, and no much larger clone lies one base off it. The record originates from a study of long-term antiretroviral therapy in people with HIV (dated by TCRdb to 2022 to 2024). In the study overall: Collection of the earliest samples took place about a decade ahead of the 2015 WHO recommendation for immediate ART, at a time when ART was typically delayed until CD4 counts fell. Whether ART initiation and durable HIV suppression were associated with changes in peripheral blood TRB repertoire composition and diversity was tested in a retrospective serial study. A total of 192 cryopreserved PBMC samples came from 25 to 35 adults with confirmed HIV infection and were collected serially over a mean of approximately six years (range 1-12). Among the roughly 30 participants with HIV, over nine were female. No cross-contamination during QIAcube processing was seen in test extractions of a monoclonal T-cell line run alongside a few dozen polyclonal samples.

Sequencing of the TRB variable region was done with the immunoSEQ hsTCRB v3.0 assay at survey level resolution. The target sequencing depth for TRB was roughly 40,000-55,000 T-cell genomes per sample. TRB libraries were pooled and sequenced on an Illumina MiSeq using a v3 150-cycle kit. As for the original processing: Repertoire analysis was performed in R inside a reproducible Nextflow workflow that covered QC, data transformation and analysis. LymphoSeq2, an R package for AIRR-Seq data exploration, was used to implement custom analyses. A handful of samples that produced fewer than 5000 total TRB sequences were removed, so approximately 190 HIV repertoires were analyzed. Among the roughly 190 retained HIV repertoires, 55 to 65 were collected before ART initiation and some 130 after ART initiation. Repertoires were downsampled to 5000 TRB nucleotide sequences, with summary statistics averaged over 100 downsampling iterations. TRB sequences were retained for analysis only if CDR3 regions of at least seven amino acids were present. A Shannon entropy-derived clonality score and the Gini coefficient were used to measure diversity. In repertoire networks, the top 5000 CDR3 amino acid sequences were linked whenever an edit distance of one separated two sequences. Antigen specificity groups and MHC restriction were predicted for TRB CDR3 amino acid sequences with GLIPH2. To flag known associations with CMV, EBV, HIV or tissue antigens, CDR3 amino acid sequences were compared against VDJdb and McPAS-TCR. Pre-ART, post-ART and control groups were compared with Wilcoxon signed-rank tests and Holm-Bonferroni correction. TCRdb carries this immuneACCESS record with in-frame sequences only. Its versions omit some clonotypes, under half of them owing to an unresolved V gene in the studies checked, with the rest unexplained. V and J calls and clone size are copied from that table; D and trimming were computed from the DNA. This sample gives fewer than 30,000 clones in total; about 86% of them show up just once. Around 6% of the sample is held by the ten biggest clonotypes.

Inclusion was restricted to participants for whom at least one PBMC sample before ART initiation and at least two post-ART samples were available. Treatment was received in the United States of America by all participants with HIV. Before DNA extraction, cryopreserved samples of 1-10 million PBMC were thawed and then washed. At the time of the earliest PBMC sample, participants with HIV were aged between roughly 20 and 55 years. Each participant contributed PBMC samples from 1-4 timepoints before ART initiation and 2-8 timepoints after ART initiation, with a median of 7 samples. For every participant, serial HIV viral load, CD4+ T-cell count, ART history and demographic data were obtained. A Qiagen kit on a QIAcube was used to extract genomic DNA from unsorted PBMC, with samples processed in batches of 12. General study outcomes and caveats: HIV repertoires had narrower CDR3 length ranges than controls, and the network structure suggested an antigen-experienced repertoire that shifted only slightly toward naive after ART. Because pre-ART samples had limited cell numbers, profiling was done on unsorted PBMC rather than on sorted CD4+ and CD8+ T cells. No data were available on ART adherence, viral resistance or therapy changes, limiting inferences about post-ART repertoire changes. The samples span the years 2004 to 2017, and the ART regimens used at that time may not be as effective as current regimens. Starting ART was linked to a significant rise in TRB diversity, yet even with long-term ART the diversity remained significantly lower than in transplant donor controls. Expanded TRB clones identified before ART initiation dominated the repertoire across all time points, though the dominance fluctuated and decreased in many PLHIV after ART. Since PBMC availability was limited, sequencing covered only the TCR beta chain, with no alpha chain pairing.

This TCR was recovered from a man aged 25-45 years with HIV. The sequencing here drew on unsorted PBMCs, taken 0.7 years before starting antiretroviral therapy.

The nucleotide sequence is TGTGCCAGCAGCTCCCCGGGACAGCCACTTTACGAGCAGTACTTC. This sequence encodes CASSSPGQPLYEQYF. The V and J genes are TRBV7-2 and TRBJ2-7; 7 central bases correspond to TRBD1. From its cysteine to its phenylalanine, the CDR3 spans 15 amino acids. Only CDR3 DNA is held: 45 bases, read in frame from base 1. From a lookup of the germline V gene, CDR1 and CDR2 are SGHTA and FQGNSA. From V the trimming removes 4 bases and from J it removes 4 bases, while the gene matches leave 10 bases of the junction unaccounted for.